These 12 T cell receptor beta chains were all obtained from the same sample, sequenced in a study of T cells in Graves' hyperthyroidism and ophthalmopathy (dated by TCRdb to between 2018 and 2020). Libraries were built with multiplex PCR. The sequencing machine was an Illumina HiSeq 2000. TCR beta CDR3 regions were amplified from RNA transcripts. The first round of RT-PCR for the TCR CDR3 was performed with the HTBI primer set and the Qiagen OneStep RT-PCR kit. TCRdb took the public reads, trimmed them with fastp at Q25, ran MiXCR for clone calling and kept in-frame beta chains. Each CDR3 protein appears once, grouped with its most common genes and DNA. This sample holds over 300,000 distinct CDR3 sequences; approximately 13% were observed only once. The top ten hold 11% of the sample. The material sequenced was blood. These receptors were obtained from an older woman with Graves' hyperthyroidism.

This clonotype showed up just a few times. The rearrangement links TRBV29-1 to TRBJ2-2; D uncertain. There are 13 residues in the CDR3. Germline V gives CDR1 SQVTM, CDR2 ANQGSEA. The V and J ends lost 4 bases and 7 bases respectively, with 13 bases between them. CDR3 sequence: CSVVSSPGGELFF. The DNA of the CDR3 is TGCAGCGTTGTCAGTAGTCCCGGCGGGGAGCTGTTTTTT.

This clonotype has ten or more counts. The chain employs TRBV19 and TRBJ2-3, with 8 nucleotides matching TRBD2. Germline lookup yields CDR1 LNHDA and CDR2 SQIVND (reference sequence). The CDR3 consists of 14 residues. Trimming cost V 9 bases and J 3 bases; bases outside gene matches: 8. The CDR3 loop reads CASSEGGRTDTQYF. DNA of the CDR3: TGTGCCAGCTCCGAGGGCGGGAGGACAGATACGCAGTATTTT.

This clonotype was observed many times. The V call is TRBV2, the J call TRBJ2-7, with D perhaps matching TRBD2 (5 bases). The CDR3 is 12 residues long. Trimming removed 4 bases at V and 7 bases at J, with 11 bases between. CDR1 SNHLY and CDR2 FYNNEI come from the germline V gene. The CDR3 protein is CASSVARGEQYF. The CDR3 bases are TGTGCCAGCAGTGTCGCCCGGGGAGAGCAGTACTTC.

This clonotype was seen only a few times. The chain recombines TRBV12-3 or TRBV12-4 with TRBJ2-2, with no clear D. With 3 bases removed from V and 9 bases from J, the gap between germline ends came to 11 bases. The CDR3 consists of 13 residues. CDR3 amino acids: CASSFPLTWELFF. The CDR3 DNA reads TGTGCCAGCAGTTTTCCCCTGACGTGGGAGCTGTTTTTT.

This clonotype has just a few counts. The CDR3 sequence: CASSQNRDRVQETQYF. For the CDR3, the DNA is TGCGCCAGCAGCCAGAACCGTGACAGGGTGCAAGAGACCCAGTACTTC. The chain is built from TRBV4-1 and TRBJ2-5; 7 nucleotides align to TRBD1. The CDR3 spans 16 residues. The germline CDR1 and CDR2 sequences are MGHRA and YSYEKL. V trimming: 3 bases; J trimming: 2 bases; junction bases outside the gene matches: 9.

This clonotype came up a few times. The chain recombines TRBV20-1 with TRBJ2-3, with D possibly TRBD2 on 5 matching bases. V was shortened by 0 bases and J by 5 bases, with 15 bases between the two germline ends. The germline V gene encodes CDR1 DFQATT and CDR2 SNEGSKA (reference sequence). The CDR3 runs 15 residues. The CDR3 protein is CSARDRRVGIDTQYF. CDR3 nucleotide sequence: TGCAGTGCTAGAGATCGGCGGGTGGGAATAGATACGCAGTATTTT.

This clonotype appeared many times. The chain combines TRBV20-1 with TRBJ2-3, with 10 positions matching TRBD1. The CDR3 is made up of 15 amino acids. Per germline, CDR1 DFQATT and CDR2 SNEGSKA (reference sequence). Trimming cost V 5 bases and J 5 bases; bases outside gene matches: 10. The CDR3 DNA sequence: TGCAGTGCTTTCACCGGGACAGGGGATTTAGATACGCAGTATTTT. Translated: CSAFTGTGDLDTQYF.

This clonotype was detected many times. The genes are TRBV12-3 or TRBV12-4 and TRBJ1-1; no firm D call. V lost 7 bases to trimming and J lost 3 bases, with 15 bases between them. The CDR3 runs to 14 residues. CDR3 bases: TGTGCCAGCATGGTCGGGAAGGAGGACACTGAAGCTTTCTTT. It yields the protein CASMVGKEDTEAFF.

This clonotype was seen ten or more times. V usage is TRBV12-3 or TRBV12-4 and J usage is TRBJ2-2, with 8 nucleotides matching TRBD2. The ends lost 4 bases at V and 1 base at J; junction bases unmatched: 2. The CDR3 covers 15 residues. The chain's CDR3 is CASSYTSGNTGELFF. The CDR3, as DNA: TGTGCCAGCAGTTATACTAGCGGGAACACCGGGGAGCTGTTTTTT.

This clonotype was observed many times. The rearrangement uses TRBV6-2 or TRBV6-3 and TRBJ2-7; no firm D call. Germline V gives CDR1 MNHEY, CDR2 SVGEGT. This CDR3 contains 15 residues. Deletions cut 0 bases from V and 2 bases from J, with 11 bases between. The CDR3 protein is CASSYSYGPTYEQYF. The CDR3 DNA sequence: TGTGCCAGCAGTTACTCTTACGGGCCTACCTACGAGCAGTACTTC.

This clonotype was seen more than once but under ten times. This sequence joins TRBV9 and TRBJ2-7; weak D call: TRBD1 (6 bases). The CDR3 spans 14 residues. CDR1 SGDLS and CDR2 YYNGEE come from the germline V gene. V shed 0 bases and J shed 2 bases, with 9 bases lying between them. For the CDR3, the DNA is TGTGCCAGCAGCGTAGCCCCAGGGGCCTACGAGCAGTACTTC. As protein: CASSVAPGAYEQYF.

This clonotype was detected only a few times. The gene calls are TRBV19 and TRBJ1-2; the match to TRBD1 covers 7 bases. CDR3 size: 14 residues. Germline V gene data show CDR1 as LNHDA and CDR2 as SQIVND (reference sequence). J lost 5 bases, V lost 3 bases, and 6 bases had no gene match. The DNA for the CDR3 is TGTGCCAGTAGTATCCGGGACAGAGAGTATGGCTACACCTTC. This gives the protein CASSIRDREYGYTF.